These 21 T cell receptor beta chains came from one sample sequenced in a study of tumor and adjacent non-tumor tissue in lung cancer. This sample's RNA came from whole unsorted tissue. The normal lung tissue was taken more than 3 cm from the tumor edge. TCRbeta libraries were built with three rounds of nested PCR, modified from ARM-PCR. MiXCR was run by TCRdb on the multiplex PCR reads, yielding one entry per CDR3 protein. The table records roughly 82,000 distinct CDR3 sequences, around 82% of them present only once. Material: distant non-tumor lung tissue. Source of these receptors: a woman between 50 and 59 years old with non-small cell lung cancer.

This clonotype was recorded at least ten times. The V and J genes are TRBV6-1 and TRBJ1-4, with no clear D. Germline values: CDR1 MNHNS, CDR2 SASEGT. V lost 5 bases and J lost 12, with 13 bases in between. This CDR3 region has 12 residues. In DNA, the CDR3 is TGTGCCAGCAGTTCAACCTCCCTTGAACTGTTTTTT. This encodes CASSSTSLELFF.

The V call is TRBV6-5, the J call TRBJ2-2; TRBD1 aligns across 10 bases. Germline V gives CDR1 MNHEY, CDR2 SVGAGI. The CDR3 spans 19 residues. V trimming: 6 bases; J trimming: 9 bases; junction bases outside the gene matches: 22. CDR3 DNA: TGTGCCAGCAGCCTTCGTCCCCCGGGACAGGGGAGACGGACCTGGGAGCTGTTTTTT. Translating gives CASSLRPPGQGRRTWELFF.

J is TRBJ2-3 and V is TRBV29-1; D is uncertain. Trimming removed 7 bases at V and 5 bases at J, with 16 bases between. The CDR3 is 13 residues long. CDR1 and CDR2 (germline): SQVTM, ANQGSEA. CDR3 amino acids: CSAGALGIDTQYF. The CDR3 DNA reads as TGCAGCGCTGGTGCCTTAGGGATAGATACGCAGTATTTT.

For this clonotype: The junction differs from germline at one of its ends, possibly a read error. V usage is TRBV4-1 and J usage is TRBJ2-2; 14 bases line up with TRBD2. Germline-derived CDR1 and CDR2 are MGHRA and YSYEKL. The CDR3 is 17 residues long. The CDR3, as DNA: TGCACCAGCAACCACGGACTAGCGGGAGGCAACACCGGGGAGCTGTTTTTT. As protein: CTSNHGLAGGNTGELFF.

This clonotype was seen repeatedly, ten times or more. The chain joins TRBV6-5 to TRBJ2-1; 10 positions agree with TRBD2. The CDR3 spans 17 residues. The ends lost 2 bases at V and 4 bases at J; junction bases unmatched: 8. Germline CDR1 and CDR2: MNHEY and SVGAGI. CDR3 bases: TGTGCCAGCAGTTACGTGAGCGGGAGGGGGCTATACAATGAGCAGTTCTTC. Residues: CASSYVSGRGLYNEQFF.

On this clonotype: A much larger clonotype is one base distant, so this may be a read error. The chain carries TRBV9 and TRBJ2-3, with D possibly TRBD1 on 6 matching bases. Trimming took 3 bases from V and 1 from J, leaving 12 bases between them. Looked up from germline, CDR1 is SGDLS and CDR2 is YYNGEE. This CDR3 spans 15 amino acids. The CDR3, as DNA: TGTGCCAGCAGCGACAGGGAGAGCGGCACAGATACGCAGTATTTT. Protein sequence: CASSDRESGTDTQYF.

Note on this clonotype: A much larger clone lies a single base off, so this may be a read error. The chain combines TRBV2 with TRBJ2-1, with 10 bases that match TRBD2. With 7 bases clipped from V and 8 bases from J, the junction kept 11 bases outside the gene matches. The CDR3 runs 15 residues. CDR1 and CDR2 from the germline V gene are SNHLY and FYNNEI. The CDR3 nucleotides read TGTGCCAGCAAGTTCAACACTCTAGCGGGAGATGAGCAGTTCTTC. Its protein is CASKFNTLAGDEQFF.

This clonotype has ten or more counts. The CDR3 DNA is TGTGCCAGCAGATTGGGACAGGGGGGAACAACTAATGAAAAACTGTTTTTT. This gives the protein CASRLGQGGTTNEKLFF. This chain links TRBV6-1 with TRBJ1-4, with 11 nucleotides matching TRBD1. The CDR3 spans 17 residues. The V gene end was trimmed by 6 bases and the J gene end by 0 bases; junction bases not matched to a gene: 6. Per the germline V gene, CDR1 is MNHNS and CDR2 is SASEGT.

Of note for this clonotype: At one end, the junction sequence differs from germline, possibly due to a read error. The chain has TRBV29-1 and TRBJ1-1; no firm D call. Germline V gene lookup returns CDR1 SQVTM and CDR2 ANQGSEA. The CDR3 spans 13 residues. The CDR3 DNA follows: TGTAGCGTTGAGAAGGAGAGGAACACTGAAGCTTTCTTT. Residues: CSVEKERNTEAFF.

As regards this clonotype: One junction end does not reproduce the germline sequence, and a read error may be involved. The rearrangement joins TRBV6-1 to TRBJ1-2; D is ambiguous. Germline V gene data show CDR1 as MNHNS and CDR2 as SASEGT. This CDR3 region has 15 residues. CDR3 sequence: CDSSLTGTENYGYTF. CDR3 DNA: TGTGACAGCAGTCTAACCGGAACAGAGAACTATGGCTACACCTTC.

Comment on this clonotype: No conserved phenylalanine or tryptophan is present at the end of the CDR3, so a read error is the likely explanation. V usage is TRBV29-1 and J usage is TRBJ2-3; TRBD2 might be the D (5 bases). CDR1 SQVTM and CDR2 ANQGSEA come from the germline V gene. CDR3 length equals 13 residues. In DNA, the CDR3 is TGCAGCGTTGAAAAGCGGAACACGGATATGCAGTATTCT. This sequence encodes CSVEKRNTDMQYS.

Remarks on this clonotype: The CDR3 carries no conserved terminal phenylalanine or tryptophan, so it likely arises from a read error. It is unclear where the CDR3 begins or ends on the DNA, so no DNA is shown, and the CDR3 is as TCRdb lists it. V gene TRBV11-2 combines with J gene TRBJ2-1. Germline V CDR1 and CDR2: SGHAT, FQNNGV. The CDR3 contains 15 residues when both ends are counted. CDR3 sequence: CASSLDYGCWHEQFI.

V is TRBV4-1 and J is TRBJ1-5; no firm D call. CDR1 is MGHRA, CDR2 YSYEKL, per germline. This CDR3 has 15 amino acids. Deletions cut 1 base from V and 4 bases from J, with 11 bases between. The CDR3 reads CASSQVQGSNQPQHF. The CDR3 bases are TGCGCCAGCAGCCAAGTCCAAGGGTCTAATCAGCCCCAGCATTTT.

Notes on this clonotype: The junction departs from the called germline gene at one end, perhaps through a read error. J is TRBJ1-6 and V is TRBV28, with D possibly being TRBD1 (6 bases). CDR1 MDHEN and CDR2 SYDVKM come from the germline V gene. The CDR3 has 11 residues. CDR3 bases: TGTGTCAGCAGTGCGGGGGCCCTCCTCCACTTT. Residues: CVSSAGALLHF. Combining the CDR3 with reference TRBV28 and TRBJ1-6 gives the whole variable domain DVKVTQSSRYLVKRTGEKVFLECVQDMDHENMFWYRQDPGLGLRLIYFSYDVKMKEKGDIPEGYSVSREKKERFSLILESASTNQTSMYLCVSSAGALLHFGNGTRLTVT.

About this clonotype itself: One end of the junction fails to match germline, which may point to a read error. J is TRBJ2-7 and V is TRBV4-1, with D possibly being TRBD1 or TRBD2 (6 bases each). The CDR3 totals 14 residues. In germline, CDR1 is MGHRA, CDR2 YSYEKL. CDR3 nucleotide sequence: TGCACCAGCAGCCAAGACCTGGGGGGCTACGAGCAGCACTTC. This gives the protein CTSSQDLGGYEQHF.

On this clonotype: At one boundary the junction diverges from the germline segment, which might be a read error. The chain joins TRBV4-2 to TRBJ2-3; 7 positions match TRBD2. This CDR3 comprises 16 residues. The germline V gene encodes CDR1 LGHNA and CDR2 YNFKEQ. CDR3 in amino acids: CACSQGRGSGQDTQYF. Written as DNA, the CDR3 is TGTGCCTGCAGCCAAGGGCGCGGGAGCGGGCAAGATACGCAGTATTTT.

V gene TRBV4-1 combines with J gene TRBJ2-3; TRBD1 is a possible D gene (6 bases). The J call may be incorrect, as the DNA end agrees better with TRBJ1-5. CDR1 and CDR2 from the germline V gene are MGHRA and YSYEKL. This CDR3 contains 19 residues. DNA of the CDR3: TGCGCCAGCAGCCCTATCACATCCGGGACTAGCGGGAGGACAGATACGCAGCATTTT. This gives the protein CASSPITSGTSGRTDTQHF.

At least ten counts were recorded for this clonotype. The V gene is TRBV5-1, the J gene TRBJ1-3, with D uncertain. Trimming removed 0 bases from V and 2 bases from J, with 12 bases in between. The CDR3 totals 16 residues. Looked up from germline, CDR1 is SGHRS and CDR2 is YFSETQ. CDR3 sequence reads: CASSLDPGLTGNTIYF. For the CDR3, the DNA is TGCGCCAGCAGCTTGGATCCCGGGCTAACTGGAAACACCATATATTTT.

The chain recombines TRBV4-2 with TRBJ2-7, with D maybe TRBD2 (6 bases). CDR1 and CDR2 from the germline V gene are LGHNA and YNFKEQ. V lost 1 base and J lost 5, with 18 bases in between. This CDR3 region has 16 residues. CDR3 region: CASSQAGASATDEQYF. CDR3 in DNA: TGTGCCAGCAGCCAAGCCGGGGCTAGCGCCACCGACGAGCAGTACTTC.

For this clonotype: At one boundary the junction diverges from the germline segment, which might be a read error. The chain recombines TRBV4-1 with TRBJ1-6; tentatively, D is TRBD1 (6 bases). CDR1 MGHRA and CDR2 YSYEKL come from the germline V gene. This CDR3 spans 16 amino acids. CDR3 coding DNA: TGCGCCAGCAGCCAAGGTGGTCGTAGGGGGGAATCACCCCTCCGCTTT. Protein: CASSQGGRRGESPLRF.

A remark on this clonotype: Its ends do not fully match the called genes, so a read error is possible. This chain links TRBV10-3 with TRBJ1-5; 8 bases fit TRBD1. Germline CDR1 reads ENHRY; CDR2 reads SYGVKD. There are 15 residues in the CDR3. The CDR3 loop is CVICGGQGAGQSQHF. As DNA, the CDR3 is TGTGTCATCTGTGGAGGTCAGGGGGCTGGGCAGTCCCAGCATTTT.